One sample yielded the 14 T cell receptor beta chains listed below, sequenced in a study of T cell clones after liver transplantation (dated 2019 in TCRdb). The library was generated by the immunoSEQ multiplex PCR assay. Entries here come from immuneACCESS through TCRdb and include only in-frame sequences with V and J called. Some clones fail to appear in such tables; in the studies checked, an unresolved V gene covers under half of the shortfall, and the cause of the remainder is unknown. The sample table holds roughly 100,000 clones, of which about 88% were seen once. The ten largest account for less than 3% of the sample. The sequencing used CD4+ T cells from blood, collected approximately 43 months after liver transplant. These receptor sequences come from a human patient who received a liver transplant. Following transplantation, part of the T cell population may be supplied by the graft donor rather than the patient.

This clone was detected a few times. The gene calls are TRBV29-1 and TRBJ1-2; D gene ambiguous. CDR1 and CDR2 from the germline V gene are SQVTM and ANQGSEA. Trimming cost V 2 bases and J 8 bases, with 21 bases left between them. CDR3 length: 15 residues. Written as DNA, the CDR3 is TGCAGCGTTGAAACGGGAGCCGGATTGATAGGCGGCTACACCTTC. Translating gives CSVETGAGLIGGYTF.

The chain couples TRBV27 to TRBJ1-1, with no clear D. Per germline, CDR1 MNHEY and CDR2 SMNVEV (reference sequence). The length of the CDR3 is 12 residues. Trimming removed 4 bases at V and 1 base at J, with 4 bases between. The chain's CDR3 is CASSSPNTEAFF. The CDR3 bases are TGTGCCAGCAGTTCCCCGAACACTGAAGCTTTCTTT.

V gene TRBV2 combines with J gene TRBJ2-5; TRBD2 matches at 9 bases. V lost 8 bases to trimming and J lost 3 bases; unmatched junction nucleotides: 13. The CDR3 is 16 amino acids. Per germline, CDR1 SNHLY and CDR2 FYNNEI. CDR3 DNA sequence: TGTGCCAGCCGACGACCTACCTTAGCGGGGGAAGAGACCCAGTACTTC. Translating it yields CASRRPTLAGEETQYF.

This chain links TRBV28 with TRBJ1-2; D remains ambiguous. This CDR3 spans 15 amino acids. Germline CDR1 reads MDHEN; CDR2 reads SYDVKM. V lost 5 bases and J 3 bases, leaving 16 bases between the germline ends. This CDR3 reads CASSLHGGVYYGYTF. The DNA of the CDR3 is TGTGCCAGCAGTCTACACGGCGGGGTATACTATGGCTACACCTTC.

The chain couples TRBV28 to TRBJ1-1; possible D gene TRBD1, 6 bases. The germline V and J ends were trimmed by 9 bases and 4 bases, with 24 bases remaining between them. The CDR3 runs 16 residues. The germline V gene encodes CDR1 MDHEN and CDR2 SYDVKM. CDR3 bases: TGTGCCAGTAATGCACCGGGCCGTAAAGGGGGCACTGAAGCTTTCTTT. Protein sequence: CASNAPGRKGGTEAFF.

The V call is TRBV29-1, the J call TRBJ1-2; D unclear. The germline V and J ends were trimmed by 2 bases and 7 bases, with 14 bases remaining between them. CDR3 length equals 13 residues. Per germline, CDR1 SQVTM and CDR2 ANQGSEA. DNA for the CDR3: TGCAGCGTTGAACAGACACCGGCCGGTGGCTACACCTTC. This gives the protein CSVEQTPAGGYTF.

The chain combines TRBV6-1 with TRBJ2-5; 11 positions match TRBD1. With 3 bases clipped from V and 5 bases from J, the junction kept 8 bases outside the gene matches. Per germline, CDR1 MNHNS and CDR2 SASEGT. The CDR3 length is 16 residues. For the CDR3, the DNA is TGTGCCAGCAGTGATCCCCCCGGGACAGGGGGGGAGACCCAGTACTTC. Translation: CASSDPPGTGGETQYF.

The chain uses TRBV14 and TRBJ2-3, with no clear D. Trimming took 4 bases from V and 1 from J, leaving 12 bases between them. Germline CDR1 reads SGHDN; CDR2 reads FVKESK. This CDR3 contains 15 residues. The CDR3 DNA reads TGTGCCAGCAGCCTAGACTTAGCCGGCACAGATACGCAGTATTTT. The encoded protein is CASSLDLAGTDTQYF.

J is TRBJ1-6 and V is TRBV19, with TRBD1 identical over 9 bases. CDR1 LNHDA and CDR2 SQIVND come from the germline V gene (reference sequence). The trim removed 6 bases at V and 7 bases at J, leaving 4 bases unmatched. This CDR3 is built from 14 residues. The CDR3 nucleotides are TGTGCCAGTAGGCCGGGACAGGGAAATTCACCCCTCCACTTT. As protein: CASRPGQGNSPLHF. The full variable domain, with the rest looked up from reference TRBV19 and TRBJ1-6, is DGGITQSPKYLFRKEGQNVTLSCEQNLNHDAMYWYRQDPGQGLRLIYYSQIVNDFQKGDIAEGYSVSREKKESFPLTVTSAQKNPTAFYLCASRPGQGNSPLHFGNGTRLTVT.

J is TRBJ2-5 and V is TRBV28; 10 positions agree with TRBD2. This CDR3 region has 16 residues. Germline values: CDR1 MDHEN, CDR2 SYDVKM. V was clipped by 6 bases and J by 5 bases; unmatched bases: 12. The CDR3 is CASRLRAGGGRETQYF. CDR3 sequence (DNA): TGTGCCAGCAGACTTAGAGCGGGAGGGGGTAGGGAGACCCAGTACTTC.

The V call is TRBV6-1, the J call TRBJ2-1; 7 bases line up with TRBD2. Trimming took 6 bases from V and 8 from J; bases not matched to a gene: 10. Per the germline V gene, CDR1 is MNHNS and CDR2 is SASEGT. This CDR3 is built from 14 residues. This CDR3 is CASSSRAGKDEQFF. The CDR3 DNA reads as TGTGCCAGCAGCTCTCGAGCGGGAAAGGATGAGCAGTTCTTC.

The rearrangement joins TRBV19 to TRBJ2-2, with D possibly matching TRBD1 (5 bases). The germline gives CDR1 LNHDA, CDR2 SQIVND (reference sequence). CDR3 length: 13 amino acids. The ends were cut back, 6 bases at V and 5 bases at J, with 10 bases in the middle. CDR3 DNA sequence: TGTGCCAGTAGCTTGACAGTAACCGGGGAGCTGTTTTTT. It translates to CASSLTVTGELFF.

The CDR3 sequence: CASSGRVGQETQYF. For the CDR3, the DNA is TGTGCCAGCAGTGGCAGGGTGGGCCAAGAGACCCAGTACTTC. The V gene is TRBV6-1, the J gene TRBJ2-5; D may be TRBD1 (5 bases). The V and J ends lost 4 bases and 1 base respectively, with 10 bases between them. The CDR3 is 14 amino acids. CDR1 and CDR2 (germline): MNHNS, SASEGT.

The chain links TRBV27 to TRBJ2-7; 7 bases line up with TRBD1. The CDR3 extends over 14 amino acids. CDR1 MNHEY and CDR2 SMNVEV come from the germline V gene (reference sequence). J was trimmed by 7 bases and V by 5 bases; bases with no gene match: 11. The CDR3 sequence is CASSQDRVMREQYF. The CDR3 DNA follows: TGTGCCAGCAGTCAAGACAGGGTGATGAGAGAGCAGTACTTC.